This T cell receptor beta chain comes out of a study of cytomegalovirus exposure and HLA in healthy donors. The study's findings and limits: Later on, a genetic analysis was performed. It linked a missense variant in DCLRE1C with V- and J-gene trimming of TCR beta.

This PCR relied on a set of 60 Vbeta primers and 13 Jbeta primers. Sequenced by immunoSEQ multiplex PCR; TCRdb stores in-frame clones only, minus some. The sample gives more than 85,000 clones, 76% of which show up once; roughly 8% is in the top ten. CDR1 and CDR2 from the germline V gene are SGHTA and FQGNSA. V shed 1 base, J shed 9 bases, and the junction held 6 bases outside the gene matches. The CDR3 contains 14 residues. Remarks on this clone: Antigen unknown.

This receptor was identified in a man in his forties in good health and CMV-seropositive. The rearrangement links TRBV7-2 to TRBJ2-5; 9 bases match TRBD2. The specimen was PBMCs. The CDR3 DNA sequence: TGTGCCAGCAGCTTAGGCGGGGGGGGCAGGGCCCAGTACTTC. Protein sequence: CASSLGGGGRAQYF.